This TCR beta chain was identified during a study of cytomegalovirus exposure and HLA in healthy donors (dated by TCRdb to 2016 to 2017). In terms of the full investigation: An earlier analysis of roughly 630 of the donors reported roughly 300 Gb of sequence data and roughly 100 million unique TCR beta sequences from around 200 million T cells. Donor age, sex, ethnicity and CMV serostatus were compiled together with the repertoire data. Among the roughly 390 genotyped donors, around 81% belonged to the genetic ancestry cluster associated with self-reported Caucasian donors. A handful of DR-DQ haplotypes were handled as single units for association and clustering because linkage in the cohort was strong. Around 300 gigabases of sequencing data and approximately 80 million unique TCR sequences were included in an early release covering several hundred HLA-typed donors. Typing coverage differed by locus: A, B, C, DRB1 and DQB1 were typed in roughly 620-640 donors, DQA1 in 522, DPA1 in 600 to 610, and DPB1 in just under 490. In an earlier analysis of roughly 540 of the donors, high-throughput TCR beta sequencing was used to judge whether each TCR beta V gene segment behaved as functional or pseudogenic. Besides the first cohort of hundreds of subjects, a separate validation cohort made up of about 120 different subjects was used. Rather than drawing on any new phenotypic data, the later analysis identified candidate immune exposures from TCR beta sequences and the way those sequences occurred across donors. A later analysis re-examined previously published TCR beta repertoires from 600 to 700 donors and added high-resolution HLA genotyping to investigate patterns of TCR occurrence. All discovery cohort repertoires had been generated on a single sequencing platform. On average, roughly 200,000 unique TCR beta nucleotide sequences were sequenced per donor among a few hundred genotyped donors of the cohort, with roughly 20% of those sequences being non-productive. A later genetic analysis used genome-wide SNP genotypes for about 60% of the roughly 670 donors, treating that subset as a discovery cohort. High-throughput TCR immunosequencing, statistical association of individual TCRs with disease status, and machine learning were combined to predict cytomegalovirus infection status. Class I and class II HLA loci were covered by the typing at four-digit resolution. The aim of the study was to test whether cataloging public T cell receptors could identify signatures of past pathogen exposure. Using immunosequencing, the study profiled T cell repertoires from 550 to 750 subjects and related those repertoires to cytomegalovirus serostatus.

The method was the immunoSEQ multiplex PCR assay. For the multiplex PCR, a mixture combining 60 forward primers for TCR Vbeta segments and 13 reverse primers for TCR Jbeta segments was used. The CDR3 region of rearranged TCR beta genes was amplified from genomic DNA with a multiplex PCR assay. The amplified TCR beta libraries were sequenced on the Illumina HiSeq System as 87-base-pair reads. In the source study's methods: A later analysis tallied tens of millions of unique TCR beta chains across the approximately 670 repertoires, and roughly 11 million of those chains were shared by two or more donors. To remove PCR and sequencing errors, raw reads were error-corrected and collapsed into unique sequences using a nearest-neighbor algorithm that merged closely related sequences. V, D and J gene segments were assigned by aligning CDR3 sequences to IMGT reference sequences. For a sequence to be retained, at least a six-nucleotide match to both a V gene segment and a J gene segment was required. A rearrangement was called productive if the CDR3 had no stop codons and remained in frame with V and J, and every other rearrangement was called non-productive. CDR3 was defined according to IMGT convention as the region running from the second conserved V-encoded cysteine to the conserved J-encoded phenylalanine. Sequences without an unambiguous match to a single V gene segment were excluded from the earlier analysis of 500 to 700 of the donors. In an earlier analysis of 587 of the donors, V segments were called functional above 56.7% productive rearrangements and were called segregating when the between-donor standard deviation exceeded 5%. A statistical classification framework was developed to diagnose cytomegalovirus status using the catalog of TCR beta chain sequences. In a later analysis, V and J genes were assigned by comparing TCR nucleotide sequences against IMGT/GENE-DB human TR gene sequences. In a later analysis, CDR3 sequences and most-parsimonious VDJ recombination scenarios were assigned using the TCRdist pipeline. A later analysis defined each TCR beta chain by its CDR3 amino acid sequence plus V-gene family, and excluded reads lacking a unique V-gene family. A later analysis removed 450 to 600 highly shared, low-generation-probability nucleotide sequences to deal with suspected cross-contamination and a sequencing artifact. For each public chain, a later analysis derived a clonal expansion index from normalized ranks of inferred template counts within each repertoire. In a later analysis, generation probabilities were computed with a VDJ recombination model fitted to out-of-frame rearrangements, and the resulting probabilities were checked against IGoR. A later analysis scored TCR-TCR, TCR-HLA and TCR-CMV co-occurrence with hypergeometric tests, applying a repertoire-size bias correction to TCR pairs. In a later analysis, false discovery rates were estimated by permuting HLA or CMV assignments 20 times. In a later analysis, co-occurring TCRs were grouped using DBSCAN, with TCRdist sequence similarity added in when clustering inside HLA-allele-positive subsets. Repertoires with fewer than 30,000 or more than 120,000 public chains, plus five repertoires with anomalous nucleotide sharing, were excluded from co-occurrence clustering. Not all clones reach the TCRdb copy of this immuneACCESS table, which keeps in-frame sequences only. Checked studies attribute under half of the gap to unresolved V genes and leave the rest unexplained. V, J and clone size are those of that table, while D and trimming were read from the DNA. The sample table on file contains some 47,000 clones. 2% to 2.5% of the sample is taken by the ten largest.

The cohort comprised more than 550 healthy bone marrow donors. At the time of sampling, every cohort member was nominally healthy, though immune exposures that went unrecorded were likely present. The donor tested CMV seronegative and was one of the 352 seronegative cohort members. Every donor gave a peripheral blood sample, and the peripheral blood mononuclear cells from that sample were used for TCR beta sequencing. Genomic DNA was extracted from the blood cell samples with the Qiagen DNeasy Blood Extraction Kit. What the study reported, not specific to this receptor: A further reported finding was that TCR beta sequences accurately predicted the HLA-A and HLA-B alleles for most subjects in the first cohort. A few of the identified cytomegalovirus-associated TCR beta chains were confirmed in vitro to be specific for cytomegalovirus antigens. When HLA alleles, especially DR and DQ, strongly co-occurred, TCR associations were difficult to assign to individual alleles. In a later analysis, HLA-associated TCR beta chains were found to be more clonally expanded and to have lower generation probabilities than equally common non-associated chains. In the study, some 160 TCR beta chains were listed as associated with cytomegalovirus. HLA typing was unavailable for some donors at each locus, so association tests used only the typed subset. Because counts were too low, around 18 rarely observed V segments, including chromosome 9 orphons, were left out of the earlier analysis of some 600 of the donors. Most CMV-associated TCR beta chains appeared to be HLA-restricted in a later analysis, and the HLA associations seemed to be driven largely by CMV exposure. In a later analysis, several top co-occurrence clusters were reported to appear linked to parvovirus B19, influenza, CMV and Epstein-Barr virus. For the cohort, immune exposure information was limited to CMV serostatus. Most TCR sequences were seen in very few donors, while some public TCRs were found in many individuals. Linkage disequilibrium might explain the correlated functional status among segregating V segments, but an unknown experimental factor could not be excluded. A later genetic analysis associated a missense DCLRE1C variant with V-gene and J-gene trimming of TCR beta chains, and an independent cohort replicated the association. Broadly in line with IMGT annotations, most TCR beta V segments showed up in productive rearrangements about 90% or about 30% of the time in an earlier analysis of some 590 of the donors. Roughly uniform sequencing depth across donors was assumed in presence/absence analyses, although this assumption may not hold. At a false discovery rate of 0.05, a later analysis linked about 17,000 TCR beta sequences to specific HLA alleles. The authors suggested that the approach could potentially be extended to other disease states and immunological phenotypes. In a later genetic analysis, fewer N-insertions in productive TCRs were reported among donors in an Asian-associated ancestry cluster than the approximately 630-donor mean. The classifier was reported to diagnose cytomegalovirus status with high specificity and sensitivity in both the original and validation cohorts. In a later analysis, TCR association rates were found to vary across HLA loci, with the most associated TCRs seen for DRB1 alleles and the fewest for HLA-C alleles. A cluster of highly shared sequence variants was judged likely to represent a technical artifact of the sequencing pipeline. In this cohort, only TCR beta chains were sequenced, and detectable features were limited by the absence of alpha or paired-chain data.

As regards this clone: Its recognized antigen is unknown.

This receptor was identified in a woman aged 40 to 49 in good health and CMV-seronegative. Material for sequencing was PBMCs.

The DNA reads as follows: TGCGCCAGCAGCCTAACCATAGCGGGAGGGCCGGATACGCAGTATTTT. Translated, this gives CASSLTIAGGPDTQYF. The chain links TRBV5-1 with TRBJ2-3, with 11 junctional bases fitting TRBD2. Based on the germline V gene, the CDR1 and CDR2 sequences are SGHRS and YFSETQ. Ends trimmed: V by 4 bases, J by 6 bases; bases unmatched to a gene: 10. The CDR3 sequence holds 16 residues, the cysteine and phenylalanine included. Only the CDR3 DNA is retained, 48 bases long and in frame from the first base.